These 27 T cell receptor beta chains originate from one sample sequenced in a study of breast tumors, draining lymph nodes, adjacent tissues listed by TCRdb under 2016. The library was made by multiplex PCR. For sequencing, an Illumina HiSeq 2000 was employed. Clones were called with MiXCR by TCRdb after fastp trimmed the public reads at Q25, and only in-frame beta chains were retained. Rows with a matching CDR3 protein are joined into one entry that keeps the most common DNA and genes. This sample lists 250,000 or so distinct CDR3 sequences; more than 30% were detected once. The ten largest clones take up more than 1% of the sample. The axillary draining lymph nodes of breast cancer patients were the source of the lymph node samples. The sequencing sample was made of axillary lymph node tissue. These receptors came from a female donor with breast cancer. Some clones in this sample may be carry-over from other donors' samples.

This clonotype was counted at least ten times. This chain connects TRBV11-3 to TRBJ2-7, with a possible D match to TRBD1 (6 bases). The CDR3 has 12 amino acids. CDR1 and CDR2 (germline): SGHNT, YENEEA. Trimming removed 5 bases at V and 6 bases at J, with 11 bases between. CDR3 sequence reads: CASSRGRSEQYF. For the CDR3, the DNA is TGTGCCAGCAGCAGGGGGAGATCCGAGCAGTACTTC.

The chain has TRBV10-3 and TRBJ2-3; 7 nucleotides match TRBD1. V was pared by 4 bases and J by 4 bases, with 8 bases of the junction left unmatched. CDR1 is ENHRY and CDR2 is SYGVKD in the germline V gene. This CDR3 has 15 amino acids. The CDR3 sequence is CAISARQGGADTQYF. CDR3 DNA: TGTGCCATCAGTGCTAGACAGGGTGGCGCAGATACGCAGTATTTT.

The chain employs TRBV20-1 and TRBJ2-3; D is undetermined. CDR3 length: 12 amino acids. CDR1 is DFQATT and CDR2 is SNEGSKA in the germline V gene (reference sequence). V shed 3 bases and J shed 11 bases, with 15 bases lying between them. This CDR3 reads CSASDQRNEQYF. The DNA for the CDR3 is TGCAGTGCTAGTGACCAAAGGAATGAGCAGTATTTT.

This clonotype was detected ten times or more. The rearrangement links TRBV9 to TRBJ2-7, with D possibly being TRBD2 (6 bases). Trimming removed 0 bases from V and 2 bases from J, with 12 bases in between. The CDR3 runs to 15 residues. The germline V gene has CDR1 SGDLS and CDR2 YYNGEE. Here the CDR3 reads CASSVGGGIAYEQYF. CDR3 in DNA: TGTGCCAGCAGCGTAGGCGGCGGGATAGCCTACGAGCAGTACTTC.

This clonotype was detected many times. The chain recombines TRBV5-1 with TRBJ2-5, with D possibly TRBD2 on 6 matching bases. The CDR3 has 15 amino acids. Germline V lookup: CDR1 SGHRS, CDR2 YFSETQ. V lost 0 bases, J lost 2 bases, and 11 bases lay in between. CDR3 coding DNA: TGCGCCAGCAGCTTGGGGGACTGGAATCAAGAGACCCAGTACTTC. It encodes CASSLGDWNQETQYF.

The gene calls are TRBV6-6 and TRBJ1-3; maybe TRBD1 (6 bases). Per germline, CDR1 MNHNY and CDR2 SVGAGI (reference sequence). Trimming removed 2 bases from V and 10 bases from J, with 15 bases in between. The length of the CDR3 is 14 residues. The CDR3 loop reads CASSYEVAGETIYF. As DNA, the CDR3 is TGTGCCAGCAGTTACGAGGTGGCAGGGGAGACCATATATTTT.

This clonotype has at least ten counts. The V call is TRBV5-6, the J call TRBJ1-6, with TRBD1 matching 9 bases. CDR3 size: 17 residues. Germline assignment: CDR1 SGHDT and CDR2 YYEEEE. J was trimmed by 9 bases and V by 3 bases; bases with no gene match: 13. The DNA for the CDR3 is TGTGCCAGCAGCTCGGGGACAGGGAGAAATATAATTTCACCCCTCCACTTT. It yields the protein CASSSGTGRNIISPLHF.

The sample holds one count of this clonotype. Since a much larger clone is just one base distant, this may be a read error. The chain uses TRBV6-5 and TRBJ2-3; 7 bases map to TRBD1. Germline-derived CDR1 and CDR2 are MNHEY and SVGAGI. The CDR3 spans 15 residues. DNA for the CDR3: TGTGCCAGCAGTCGACAGGGAGCTAGCACAGATACGCGGTATTTT. It encodes CASSRQGASTDTRYF.

Many counts were recorded for this clonotype. V usage is TRBV7-8 and J usage is TRBJ2-1; D is unresolved. This CDR3 spans 14 amino acids. The ends were cut back, 5 bases at V and 5 bases at J, with 13 bases in the middle. CDR1 SGHVS and CDR2 FQNEAQ come from the germline V gene. As DNA, the CDR3 is TGTGCCAGCAGCCCGGCCCGGGCCCACAATGAGCAGTTCTTC. It specifies CASSPARAHNEQFF.

This clonotype was seen only once. The chain couples TRBV20-1 to TRBJ1-1; the D gene is possibly TRBD1 (6 bases). V lost 5 bases and J lost 0, with 16 bases in between. The CDR3 is 15 residues long. Germline-derived CDR1 and CDR2 are DFQATT and SNEGSKA (reference sequence). CDR3 sequence (DNA): TGCAGTGCTTGGGAAGGGGGGGCTATGAACACTGAAGCTTTCTTT. Its translation: CSAWEGGAMNTEAFF.

This clonotype was counted ten times or more. The rearrangement joins TRBV24-1 to TRBJ2-5; TRBD1 might be the D (6 bases). The ends were cut back, 3 bases at V and 5 bases at J, with 15 bases in the middle. CDR1 is KGHDR and CDR2 is SFDVKD in the germline V gene. CDR3 length: 15 residues. The CDR3: CATSDGTSRDETQYF. For the CDR3, the DNA is TGTGCCACCAGTGATGGGACATCCCGGGACGAGACCCAGTACTTC.

This clonotype showed up many times. The rearrangement joins TRBV20-1 to TRBJ2-5, with 7 bases that match TRBD1. The CDR3 has 15 residues. The germline V gene encodes CDR1 DFQATT and CDR2 SNEGSKA (reference sequence). The V gene end was trimmed by 1 base and the J gene end by 0 bases; junction bases not matched to a gene: 5. Here the CDR3 DNA reads TGCAGTGCTAGAGTTTCAGGGACAGACCAAGAGACCCAGTACTTC. Its protein product is CSARVSGTDQETQYF.

This clonotype has a handful of counts. This rearrangement joins TRBV6-1 to TRBJ1-5, with TRBD1 matching 9 bases. Trimming removed 3 bases from V and 1 base from J; junction bases left unmatched: 4. This CDR3 has 16 amino acids. CDR1 is MNHNS and CDR2 is SASEGT in the germline V gene. The CDR3 reads CASSDRGQGSNQPQHF. CDR3 nucleotides: TGTGCCAGCAGTGACCGCGGACAGGGGAGCAATCAGCCCCAGCATTTT.

As to this clonotype: One junction end disagrees with the germline gene, perhaps due to a read error. V usage is TRBV19 and J usage is TRBJ1-6; D remains unclear. CDR3 length: 13 residues. Germline V gives CDR1 LNHDA, CDR2 SQIVND (reference sequence). CDR3 sequence: CASKGACNSPLLF. The CDR3 DNA reads as TGTGCCAGTAAAGGCGCTTGTAATTCACCCCTCCTCTTT.

The chain joins TRBV12-3 or TRBV12-4 to TRBJ1-1; D is possibly TRBD1 (5 bases). Trimming stripped 3 bases from V and 6 bases from J, with 11 bases between. The CDR3 is 13 residues long. CDR3 bases: TGTGCCAGCAGTTTGGGGGAAATCCCTGAAGCTTTCTTT. Its translation: CASSLGEIPEAFF.

This clonotype showed up many times. The chain uses TRBV12-3 or TRBV12-4 and TRBJ2-2, with 8 bases matching TRBD2. V gave up 6 bases and J gave up 4 bases; unmatched junction bases: 10. This CDR3 is built from 16 residues. Written as DNA, the CDR3 is TGTGCCAGCAGCCGCTCGCCGGGACTAGGCACCGGGGAGCTGTTTTTT. Encoded protein: CASSRSPGLGTGELFF.

As for this clonotype: A much more abundant neighbour one base away suggests this may be a read error. V and J are TRBV9 and TRBJ2-7, with TRBD1 matching 9 bases. CDR1 and CDR2 from the germline V gene are SGDLS and YYNGEE. This CDR3 contains 14 residues. The CDR3 is CASSPSGQGYEQSF. CDR3 DNA: TGTGCCAGCAGCCCCTCGGGACAGGGTTACGAGCAGTCCTTC.

In its sample, this clonotype was seen many times. V and J are TRBV11-3 and TRBJ2-1; tentatively, D is TRBD1 or TRBD2 (6 bases each). The CDR3 runs to 16 residues. The V gene lost 2 bases and the J gene lost 3 bases, with 14 bases spanning the gap. Germline assignment: CDR1 SGHNT and CDR2 YENEEA. CDR3 sequence reads: CASSLRGQVDYNEQFF. The CDR3 DNA is TGTGCCAGCAGCTTACGGGGGCAGGTGGACTACAATGAGCAGTTCTTC.

This clonotype was counted between two and nine times. V and J are TRBV5-1 and TRBJ2-2; 7 bases align to TRBD2. The CDR3 runs 17 residues. CDR1 is SGHRS and CDR2 is YFSETQ in the germline V gene. The J segment lost 7 bases and the V segment lost 0 bases, leaving 12 bases of the junction unmatched. In DNA form, the CDR3 reads TGCGCCAGCAGCTTGGCGGGGAGCGGGAACTTTGGCGGGGAGCTGTTTTTT. This gives the protein CASSLAGSGNFGGELFF. Variable domain in full (rest from reference TRBV5-1 and TRBJ2-2): KAGVTQTPRYLIKTRGQQVTLSCSPISGHRSVSWYQQTPGQGLQFLFEYFSETQRNKGNFPGRFSGRQFSNSRSEMNVSTLELGDSALYLCASSLAGSGNFGGELFFGEGSRLTVL.

This clonotype has just a few counts. A clone one base away is much larger, so this may be a read error. This chain connects TRBV20-1 to TRBJ2-2; tentative D call: TRBD2 (6 bases). Germline CDR1 is DFQATT and CDR2 is SNEGSKA (reference sequence). The CDR3 is 12 amino acids. Written as DNA, the CDR3 is TGCAGTGCCGGAGGGAACACCGGGGAGCCGTTTTTT. Its translation: CSAGGNTGEPFF.

Of note for this clonotype: Its ends do not fully match the called genes, so a read error is possible. The chain has TRBV7-7 and TRBJ2-2; D is unclear. Germline CDR1 SSHAT, CDR2 FNYEAQ (reference sequence). The CDR3 contains 15 residues. CDR3 region: CASSLDVGTYGELFF. CDR3 DNA: TGTGCTAGCAGCTTAGACGTAGGAACTTATGGGGAGCTGTTTTTT.

The table lists this clonotype with a few counts. This sequence joins TRBV27 and TRBJ2-1, with 8 bases matching TRBD2. The CDR3 totals 15 residues. Germline-derived CDR1 and CDR2 are MNHEY and SMNVEV (reference sequence). Trimming removed 2 bases from V and 8 bases from J; junction bases left unmatched: 8. The CDR3 DNA sequence: TGTGCCAGCAGTTTAATTGGACTAGCATCGGATGAGCAGTTCTTC. Its protein product is CASSLIGLASDEQFF.

A note on this clonotype: Given a much more abundant clone one base away, this may be a read error. The chain carries TRBV20-1 and TRBJ2-1, with TRBD1 matching over 7 bases. Germline loops: CDR1 DFQATT, CDR2 SNEGSKA (reference sequence). V shed 8 bases, J shed 4 bases, and the junction held 14 bases outside the gene matches. The CDR3 loop spans 15 amino acids. The DNA of the CDR3 is TGCAGTACTAACCCCTCCGGGACAGCTTACAATGAGCAGTTCTTC. Translated: CSTNPSGTAYNEQFF.

This clonotype came up many times. The chain is built from TRBV25-1 and TRBJ2-7; D tentatively reads TRBD1 or TRBD2 (5 bases each). There are 14 residues in the CDR3. Trimming removed 7 bases at V and 7 bases at J, with 20 bases between. CDR1 MGHDK and CDR2 SYGVNS come from the germline V gene. The CDR3 loop reads CASNPLGRSGEQYF. DNA of the CDR3: TGTGCCAGCAACCCCCTGGGGCGCTCGGGGGAGCAGTACTTC.

In its sample, this clonotype was seen a few times. This chain links TRBV6-1 with TRBJ1-2; 10 bases map to TRBD1. This CDR3 contains 16 residues. After removal of 5 bases from V and 5 bases from J, the junction contained 11 bases not matched to a gene. Germline assignment: CDR1 MNHNS and CDR2 SASEGT. CDR3 region: CASSPGQGSIFYGYTF. The CDR3 region has the DNA TGTGCCAGCAGTCCGGGACAGGGGTCGATTTTTTATGGCTACACCTTC.

This clonotype was picked up many times. V and J are TRBV19 and TRBJ2-1, with 9 positions matching TRBD2. Trimming took 5 bases from V and 3 from J; bases not matched to a gene: 5. Per the germline V gene, CDR1 is LNHDA and CDR2 is SQIVND (reference sequence). The length of the CDR3 is 15 residues. The CDR3 nucleotides are TGTGCCAGTAGTGACCCTAGCGGGAACTACAATGAGCAGTTCTTC. It specifies CASSDPSGNYNEQFF.

This clonotype has more than one count but fewer than ten. The chain carries TRBV7-6 and TRBJ1-1; D gene ambiguous. Trimming pared 5 bases from V and 7 bases from J, leaving 11 bases between. From germline, CDR1 is SGHVS and CDR2 FNYEAQ. This CDR3 region has 12 residues. In nucleotides, the CDR3 is TGTGCCAGCAGCCCCTCGAGTCATGAAGCTTTCTTT. Translating it yields CASSPSSHEAFF.